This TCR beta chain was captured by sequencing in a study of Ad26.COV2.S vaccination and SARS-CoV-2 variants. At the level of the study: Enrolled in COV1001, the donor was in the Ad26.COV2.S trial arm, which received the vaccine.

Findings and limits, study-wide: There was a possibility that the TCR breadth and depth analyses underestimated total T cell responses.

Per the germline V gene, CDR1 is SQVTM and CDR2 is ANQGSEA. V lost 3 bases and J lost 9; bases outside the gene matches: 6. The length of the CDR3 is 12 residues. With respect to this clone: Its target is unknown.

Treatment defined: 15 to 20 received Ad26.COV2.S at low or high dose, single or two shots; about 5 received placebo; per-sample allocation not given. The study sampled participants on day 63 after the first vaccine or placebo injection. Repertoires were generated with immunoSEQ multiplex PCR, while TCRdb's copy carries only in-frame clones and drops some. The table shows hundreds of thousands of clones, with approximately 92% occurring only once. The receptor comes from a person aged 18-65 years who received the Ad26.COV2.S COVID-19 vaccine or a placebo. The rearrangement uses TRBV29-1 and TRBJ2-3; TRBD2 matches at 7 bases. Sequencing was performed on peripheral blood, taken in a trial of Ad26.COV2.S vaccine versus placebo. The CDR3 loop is CSVDPGGPTQYF. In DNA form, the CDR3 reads TGCAGCGTTGACCCGGGGGGACCGACGCAGTATTTT.